Listed below are T cell receptor beta chains from one sample, sequenced in a study of blood T cell repertoires in COVID-19. The data were produced by immunoSEQ multiplex PCR, yet TCRdb's version contains in-frame clones alone and is incomplete. The table records hundreds of thousands of clones, 70% to 90% of them present only once. The source material was peripheral blood. These receptors all stem from a man aged 50-59 years with COVID-19, enrolled during active disease. The CDR3 runs from the conserved cysteine through the conserved F or W. D genes are given only for firm matches. Clone size, where shown, is once, few, many, or a class for clones that have expanded.

abundance	j_gene	d_gene	v_gene	CDR3nt	CDR3aa
.	TRBJ2-7	TRBD1	TRBV19	TGTGCCAGTAGTATACGCATTGACAGGGGGCCCCACGAGCAGTACTTC	CASSIRIDRGPHEQYF
.	TRBJ2-7	.	TRBV14	TGTGCCAGCAGCCAAGGACTAGTCGGGTCCTACGAGCAGTACTTC	CASSQGLVGSYEQYF
.	TRBJ1-5	.	TRBV19	TGTGCCAGTAGATCTTCGAGGGTCTTACATCAGCCCCAGCATTTT	CASRSSRVLHQPQHF
once	TRBJ1-1	.	TRBV14	TGTGCCAGCAGCCAAGCCTGGCTCACTGAAGCTTTCTTT	CASSQAWLTEAFF
.	TRBJ2-5	TRBD2	TRBV11-3	TGTGCCAGCAGCTCCAATAGCGGGGGGCGGGCGGAGACCCAGTACTTC	CASSSNSGGRAETQYF
once	TRBJ2-7	.	TRBV18	TGTGCCAGCTCATCCGGAGGGACAGTAGCCTACGAGCAGTACTTC	CASSSGGTVAYEQYF
few	TRBJ1-3	.	TRBV10-1	TGCGCCAGCAGCGAGACCAGCTCTGGAAACACCATATATTTT	CASSETSSGNTIYF
.	TRBJ2-3	.	TRBV27	TGTGCCAGCAGTTCCGACAAGAGCGGATCAGATACGCAGTATTTT	CASSSDKSGSDTQYF
.	TRBJ1-2	.	TRBV7-3	TGTGCCAGCTCGCGAGGGGACTTGGCTGGCTACACCTTC	CASSRGDLAGYTF
.	TRBJ2-7	TRBD1	TRBV18	TGTGCCAGCTCACCGAGGGACAGCTCCTACGAGCAGTACTTC	CASSPRDSSYEQYF
.	TRBJ2-7	.	TRBV15	TGTGCCACCAGCAGACGGACAAGTCTTAACGAGCAGTACTTC	CATSRRTSLNEQYF
.	TRBJ1-4	TRBD1	TRBV2	TGTGCCAGCAGGGTCCAGGGGGCAACTGGTGAAAAACTGTTTTTT	CASRVQGATGEKLFF
once	TRBJ2-3	TRBD2	TRBV28	TGTGCCAGCAGTTTAGCGGGGGGTGTGGCAGATACGCAGTATTTT	CASSLAGGVADTQYF
once	TRBJ1-3	.	TRBV28	TGTGCCAGCATTCTAGGGGGCTCTGGAAACACCATATATTTT	CASILGGSGNTIYF
.	TRBJ2-1	.	TRBV7-9	TGTGCCAGCAGCTTAGGGGCAGCTCTTGAGCAGTTCTTC	CASSLGAALEQFF
.	TRBJ1-3	TRBD1	TRBV9	TGTGCCAGCAGCTCAACAGGGGCCGGAAACACCATATATTTT	CASSSTGAGNTIYF
.	TRBJ1-5	.	TRBV24-1	TGTGCCACCAGTGATTCCTCCAGCAATCAGCCCCAGCATTTT	CATSDSSSNQPQHF
.	TRBJ1-6	.	TRBV9	TGTGCCAGCAGCGTACAGAACCAAAATTCACCCCTCCACTTT	CASSVQNQNSPLHF
.	TRBJ2-1	.	TRBV19	TGTGCCAGTAGGCCCCTAGCTGCCAACTACAATGAGCAGTTCTTC	CASRPLAANYNEQFF
.	TRBJ1-2	.	TRBV4-1	TGCGCCAGCAGCCAATATTCCACAGGGGGCTACACCTTC	CASSQYSTGGYTF
.	TRBJ2-5	TRBD2	TRBV5-1	TGCGCCAGCAGCTTGGGGTCGGCTAGCGGAGAGACCCAGTACTTC	CASSLGSASGETQYF
once	TRBJ2-7	TRBD1	TRBV28	TGTGCCAGCAGTTTCAGGGGGACAGGGGTTCACGAGCAGTACTTC	CASSFRGTGVHEQYF
.	TRBJ1-4	TRBD1	TRBV19	TGTGCCAGTAGTATCGGGGCGGCAGGGGGTTTTAATGAAAAACTGTTTTTT	CASSIGAAGGFNEKLFF
few	TRBJ1-1	TRBD1	TRBV5-6	TGTGCCAGCAGCTTCGGACAGGGGAACACTGAAGCTTTCTTT	CASSFGQGNTEAFF
.	TRBJ2-1	TRBD2	TRBV28	TGTGCCAGCAGTTCAATCACCTCTAGCGGGGGCCTTTACAATGAGCAGTTCTTC	CASSSITSSGGLYNEQFF
few	TRBJ1-6	TRBD1	TRBV5-4	TGTGCCAGCGGACAGGGGTATAATTCACCCCTCCACTTT	CASGQGYNSPLHF
.	TRBJ1-6	TRBD1	TRBV27	TGTGCCAGCAGCCAGGGGACAGGGGGTCCCTTATTTTCACCCCTCCACTTT	CASSQGTGGPLFSPLHF
.	TRBJ1-4	TRBD1	TRBV11-2	TGTGCCAGCAGCTTGACAGGGCTGAATGAAAAACTGTTTTTT	CASSLTGLNEKLFF
.	TRBJ2-7	.	TRBV7-9	TGTGCCAGCAGTCCATTCACCGGTACGGGGTACGAGCAGTACTTC	CASSPFTGTGYEQYF
.	TRBJ1-2	.	TRBV18	TGTGCCAGCTCACCATCTCGGGGGAAAGATGGCTACACCTTC	CASSPSRGKDGYTF
once	TRBJ2-5	.	TRBV7-2	TGTGCCAGCAGCTTAAATATCAGGGGCCGCAGAAGGACCCAGTACTTC	CASSLNIRGRRRTQYF
.	TRBJ2-1	TRBD2	TRBV4-2	TGTGCCAGCAAAAAAGCGGGGGGGCTCAATGAGCAGTTCTTC	CASKKAGGLNEQFF
once	TRBJ2-3	TRBD1	TRBV7-9	TGTGCCAGCAGCTCCCGTCTAGGGACAGGGGGGACAGATACGCAGTATTTT	CASSSRLGTGGTDTQYF
.	TRBJ2-2	.	TRBV7-2	TGTGCCAGCAGCTACCAGGGCGGGGGCCTGGGCGGGGAGCTGTTTTTT	CASSYQGGGLGGELFF
.	TRBJ1-4	TRBD1	TRBV7-6	TGTGCCAGCAGCACTGGGACAGGGGGGTTGCTAATTAGAGAAAAACTGTTTTTT	CASSTGTGGLLIREKLFF
.	TRBJ2-2	TRBD1	TRBV7-8	TGTGCCAGCAGCCCCCGGACAGGGGCGAACACCGGGGAGCTGTTTTTT	CASSPRTGANTGELFF
.	TRBJ1-1	.	TRBV12-1	TGTGCCAGCAGCCGCCCCGGGGTCGGGAACACTGAAGCTTTCTTT	CASSRPGVGNTEAFF
.	TRBJ2-1	.	TRBV27	TGTGCCAGCAGTTTAAATTGGGACATCGGGACTGAGCAGTTCTTC	CASSLNWDIGTEQFF
.	TRBJ1-2	TRBD1	TRBV7-9	TGTGCCAGCAGCTTATTAGCCACAGGGGGCAGGGACTATGGCTACACCTTC	CASSLLATGGRDYGYTF
.	TRBJ1-1	.	TRBV20-1	TGCAGTCGGAACAGGAACACTGAAGCTTTCTTT	CSRNRNTEAFF
.	TRBJ2-7	TRBD1	TRBV28	TGTGCCAGCAGTTACCGGGACAGTTCCTACGAGCAGTACTTC	CASSYRDSSYEQYF
.	TRBJ2-1	TRBD1	TRBV2	TGTGCCAGCAGAAGGACAGGGGGCAGATACAATGAGCAGTTCTTC	CASRRTGGRYNEQFF
.	TRBJ1-1	.	TRBV5-1	TGCGCCAGCAGCTTGGATCAGAACACTGAAGCTTTCTTT	CASSLDQNTEAFF
.	TRBJ1-4	.	TRBV5-8	TGTGCCAGCAGGCGGAGGGGAAAGGATGGTGAAAAACTGTTTTTT	CASRRRGKDGEKLFF
.	TRBJ1-3	TRBD1	TRBV29-1	TGCAGCGTCGCAGGGACAGCAGGAAACACCATATATTTT	CSVAGTAGNTIYF
.	TRBJ1-1	TRBD1	TRBV7-2	TGTGCCAGCAGCTCCCAGGGACAGGTGAACACTGAAGCTTTCTTT	CASSSQGQVNTEAFF